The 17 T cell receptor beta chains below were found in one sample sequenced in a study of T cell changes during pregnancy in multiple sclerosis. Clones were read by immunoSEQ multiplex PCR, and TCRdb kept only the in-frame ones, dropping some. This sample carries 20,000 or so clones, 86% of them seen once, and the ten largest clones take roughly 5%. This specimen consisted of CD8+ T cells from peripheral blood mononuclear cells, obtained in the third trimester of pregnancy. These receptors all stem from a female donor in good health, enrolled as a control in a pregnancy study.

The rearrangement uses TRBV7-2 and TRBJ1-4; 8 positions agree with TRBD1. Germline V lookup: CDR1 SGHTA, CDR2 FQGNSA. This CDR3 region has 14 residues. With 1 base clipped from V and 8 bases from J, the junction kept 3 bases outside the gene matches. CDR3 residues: CASSLVGQEEKLFF. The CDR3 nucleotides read TGTGCCAGCAGCTTAGTGGGACAGGAAGAAAAACTGTTTTTT.

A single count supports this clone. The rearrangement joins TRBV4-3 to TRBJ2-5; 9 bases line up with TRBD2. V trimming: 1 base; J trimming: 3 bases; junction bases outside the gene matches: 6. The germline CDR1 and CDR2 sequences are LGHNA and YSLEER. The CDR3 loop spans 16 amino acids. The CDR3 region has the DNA TGCGCCAGCAGCCAAGTGTGGGCGGGGGGGAAAGAGACCCAGTACTTC. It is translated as CASSQVWAGGKETQYF.

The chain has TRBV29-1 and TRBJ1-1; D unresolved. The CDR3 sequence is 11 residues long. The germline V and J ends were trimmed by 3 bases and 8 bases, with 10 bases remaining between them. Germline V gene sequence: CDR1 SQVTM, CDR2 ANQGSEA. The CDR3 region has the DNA TGCAGCGTTGAGCTCGGACTCGAAGCTTTCTTT. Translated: CSVELGLEAFF. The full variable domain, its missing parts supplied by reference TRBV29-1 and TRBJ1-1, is SAVISQKPSRDICQRGTSLTIQCQVDSQVTMMFWYRQQPGQSLTLIATANQGSEATYESGFVIDKFPISRPNLTFSTLTVSNMSPEDSSIYLCSVELGLEAFFGQGTRLTVV.

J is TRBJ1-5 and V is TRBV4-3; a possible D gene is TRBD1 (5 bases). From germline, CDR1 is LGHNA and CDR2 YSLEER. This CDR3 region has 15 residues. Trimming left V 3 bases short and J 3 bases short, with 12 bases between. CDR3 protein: CASSQDKKANQPQHF. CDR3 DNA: TGCGCCAGCAGCCAGGACAAGAAGGCCAATCAGCCCCAGCATTTT.

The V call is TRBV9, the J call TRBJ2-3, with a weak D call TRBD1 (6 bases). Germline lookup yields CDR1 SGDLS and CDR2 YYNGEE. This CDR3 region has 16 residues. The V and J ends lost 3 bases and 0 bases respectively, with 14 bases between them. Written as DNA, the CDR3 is TGTGCCAGCAGCGCCTCAGGGGCCCTTAGCACAGATACGCAGTATTTT. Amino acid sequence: CASSASGALSTDTQYF.

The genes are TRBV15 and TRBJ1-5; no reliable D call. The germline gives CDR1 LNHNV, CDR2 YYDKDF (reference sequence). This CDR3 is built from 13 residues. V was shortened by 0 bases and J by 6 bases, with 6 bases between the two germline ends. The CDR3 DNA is TGTGCCACCAGCAGAGATCGGGGTCAGCCCCAGCATTTT. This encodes CATSRDRGQPQHF.

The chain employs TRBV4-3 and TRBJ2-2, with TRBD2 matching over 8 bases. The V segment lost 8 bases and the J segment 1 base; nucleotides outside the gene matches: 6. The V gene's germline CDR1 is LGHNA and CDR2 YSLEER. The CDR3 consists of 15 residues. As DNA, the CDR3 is TGCGCCAGCGGCGCGACTAGCGAGAACACCGGGGAGCTGTTTTTT. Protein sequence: CASGATSENTGELFF.

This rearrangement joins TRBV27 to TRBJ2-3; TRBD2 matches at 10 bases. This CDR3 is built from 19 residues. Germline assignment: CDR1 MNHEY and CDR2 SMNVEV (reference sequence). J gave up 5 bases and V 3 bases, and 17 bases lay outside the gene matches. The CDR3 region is CASSLVLWASGGTLDTQYF. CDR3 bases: TGTGCCAGCAGTTTGGTACTATGGGCTAGCGGGGGCACTCTAGATACGCAGTATTTT.

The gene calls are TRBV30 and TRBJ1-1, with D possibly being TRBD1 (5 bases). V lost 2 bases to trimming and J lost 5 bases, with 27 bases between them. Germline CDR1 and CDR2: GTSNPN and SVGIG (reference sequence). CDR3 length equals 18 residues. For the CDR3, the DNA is TGTGCCTGGAGTAATCAATGGGGGGACTCCGGGTGGTATACTGAAGCTTTCTTT. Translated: CAWSNQWGDSGWYTEAFF.

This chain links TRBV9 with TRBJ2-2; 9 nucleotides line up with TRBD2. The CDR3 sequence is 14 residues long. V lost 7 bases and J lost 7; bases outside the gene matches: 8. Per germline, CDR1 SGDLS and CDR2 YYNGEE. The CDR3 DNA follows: TGTGCCAGCGGGCGCGGGACTAGCCACGGGGAGCTGTTTTTT. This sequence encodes CASGRGTSHGELFF.

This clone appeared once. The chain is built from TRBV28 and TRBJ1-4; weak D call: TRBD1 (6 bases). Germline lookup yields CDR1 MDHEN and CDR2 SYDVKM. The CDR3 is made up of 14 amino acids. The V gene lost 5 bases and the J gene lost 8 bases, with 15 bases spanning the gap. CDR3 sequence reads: CASSRGAVWEKLFF. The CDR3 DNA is TGTGCCAGCAGTCGGGGGGCAGTCTGGGAAAAACTGTTTTTT.

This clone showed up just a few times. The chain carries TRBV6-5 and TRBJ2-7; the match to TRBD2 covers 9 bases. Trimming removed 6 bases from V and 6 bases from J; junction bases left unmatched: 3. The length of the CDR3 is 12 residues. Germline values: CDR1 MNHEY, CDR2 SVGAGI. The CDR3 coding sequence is TGTGCCAGCAGCCCACTAGCGGGCGAGCAGTACTTC. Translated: CASSPLAGEQYF.

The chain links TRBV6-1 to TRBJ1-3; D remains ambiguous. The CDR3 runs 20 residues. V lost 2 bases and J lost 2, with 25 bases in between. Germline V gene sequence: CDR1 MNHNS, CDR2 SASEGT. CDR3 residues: CASSELDWAGYTAAGNTIYF. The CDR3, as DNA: TGTGCCAGCAGTGAATTGGACTGGGCAGGATACACCGCCGCTGGAAACACCATATATTTT.

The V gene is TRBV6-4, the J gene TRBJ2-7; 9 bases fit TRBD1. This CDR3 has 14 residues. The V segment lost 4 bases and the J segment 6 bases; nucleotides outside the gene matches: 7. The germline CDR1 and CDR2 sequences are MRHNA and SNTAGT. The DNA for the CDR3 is TGTGCCAGCAGTGCCCCGGACAGGGGTCCCGAGCAGTACTTC. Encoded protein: CASSAPDRGPEQYF.

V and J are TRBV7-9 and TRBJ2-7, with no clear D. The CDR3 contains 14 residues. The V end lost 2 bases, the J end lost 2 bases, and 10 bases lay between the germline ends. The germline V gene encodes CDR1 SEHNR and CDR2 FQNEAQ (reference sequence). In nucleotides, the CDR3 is TGTGCCAGCAGCTTACAAGGAGTTACCTACGAGCAGTACTTC. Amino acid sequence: CASSLQGVTYEQYF.

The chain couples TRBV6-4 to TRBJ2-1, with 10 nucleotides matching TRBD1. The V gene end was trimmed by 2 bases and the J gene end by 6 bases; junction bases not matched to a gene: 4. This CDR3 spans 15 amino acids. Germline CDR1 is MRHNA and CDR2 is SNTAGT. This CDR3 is CASSDGTGESNEQFF. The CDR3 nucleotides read TGTGCCAGCAGTGACGGGACAGGGGAGAGCAATGAGCAGTTCTTC.

For the CDR3, the DNA is TGTGCCAGCAGCCCCGGGACAGATTACAATGAGCAGTTCTTC. Encoded protein: CASSPGTDYNEQFF. This sequence joins TRBV11-2 and TRBJ2-1; 7 positions match TRBD1. Germline CDR1 SGHAT, CDR2 FQNNGV. The CDR3 consists of 14 residues. V lost 5 bases to trimming and J lost 4 bases; unmatched junction nucleotides: 5. Drawing the rest from reference TRBV11-2 and TRBJ2-1, the complete variable domain is EAGVAQSPRYKIIEKRQSVAFWCNPISGHATLYWYQQILGQGPKLLIQFQNNGVVDDSQLPKDRFSAERLKGVDSTLKIQPAKLEDSAVYLCASSPGTDYNEQFFGPGTRLTVL.